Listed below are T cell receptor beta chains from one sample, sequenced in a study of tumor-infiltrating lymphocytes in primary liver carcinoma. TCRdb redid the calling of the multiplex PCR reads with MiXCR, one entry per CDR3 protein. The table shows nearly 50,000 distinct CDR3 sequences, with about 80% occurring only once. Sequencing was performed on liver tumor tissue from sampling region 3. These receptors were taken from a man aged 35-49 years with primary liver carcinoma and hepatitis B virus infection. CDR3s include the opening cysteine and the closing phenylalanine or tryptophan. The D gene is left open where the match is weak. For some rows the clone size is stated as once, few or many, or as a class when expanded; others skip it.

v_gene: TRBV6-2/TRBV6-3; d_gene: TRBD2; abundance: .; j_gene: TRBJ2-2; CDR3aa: CASSLSGSRVGELSF; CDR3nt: TGTGCCAGCAGCCTAAGCGGGAGTCGAGTCGGGGAGCTGTCTTTC
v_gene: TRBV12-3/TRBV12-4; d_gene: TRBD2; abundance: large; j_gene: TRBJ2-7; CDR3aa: CASSLLAGGPPYEQYF; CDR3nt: TGTGCCAGCAGTTTATTAGCGGGAGGGCCTCCCTACGAGCAGTACTTC
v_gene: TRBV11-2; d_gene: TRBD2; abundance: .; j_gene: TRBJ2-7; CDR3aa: CTSSASGRALEGQYF; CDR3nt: TGCACCAGCAGTGCTAGCGGGAGGGCCCTAGAAGGGCAGTACTTC
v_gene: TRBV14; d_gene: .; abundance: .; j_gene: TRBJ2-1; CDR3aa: CASSRNYSEQIF; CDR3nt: TGTGCCAGCAGCCGGAACTACAGTGAGCAGATCTTC
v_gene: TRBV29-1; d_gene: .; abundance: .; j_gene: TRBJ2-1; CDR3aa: CSVEDPRRLSLEQLF; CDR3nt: TGCAGCGTTGAGGATCCCAGGCGTTTGAGCTTGGAGCAGTTATTC
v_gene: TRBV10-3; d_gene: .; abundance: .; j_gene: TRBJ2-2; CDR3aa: CAISPSPRMDTGELFF; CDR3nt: TGTGCTATCAGTCCCTCGCCCCGGATGGACACCGGGGAGCTGTTTTTT
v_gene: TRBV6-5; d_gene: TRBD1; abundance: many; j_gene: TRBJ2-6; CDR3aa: CASSSPGQTSGANVLTF; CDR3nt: TGTGCCAGCAGTTCTCCGGGACAGACATCTGGGGCCAACGTCCTGACTTTC
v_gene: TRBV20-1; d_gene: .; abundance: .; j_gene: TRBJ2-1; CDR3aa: CSARESHGDEQFF; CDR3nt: TGCAGTGCTAGAGAAAGCCACGGGGACGAGCAGTTCTTC
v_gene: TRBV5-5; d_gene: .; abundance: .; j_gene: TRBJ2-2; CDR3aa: CSSSIGLTGELFF; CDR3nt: TGTTCCAGCAGTATCGGACTTACCGGGGAGCTGTTTTTC
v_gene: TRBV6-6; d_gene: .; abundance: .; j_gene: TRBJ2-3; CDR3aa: CASSYLAGTDMQYF; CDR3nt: TGTGCCAGCAGTTACCTAGCAGGAACAGATATGCAGTATTTT
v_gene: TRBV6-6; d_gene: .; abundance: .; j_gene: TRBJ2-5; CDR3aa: CAGKRVETQYF; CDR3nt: TGTGCCGGCAAGCGGGTTGAGACTCAGTACTTC
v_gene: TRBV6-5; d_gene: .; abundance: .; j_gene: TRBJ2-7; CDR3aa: CASNQGPGKQYF; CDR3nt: TGTGCCAGCAATCAGGGGCCTGGCAAGCAGTACTTC
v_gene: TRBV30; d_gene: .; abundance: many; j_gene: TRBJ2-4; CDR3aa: CAWSPLGHIQYF; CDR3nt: TGTGCCTGGAGTCCCCTGGGGCACATTCAGTACTTC